The subject of this entry is one TCR beta chain. Germline V gives CDR1 LNHNV, CDR2 YYDKDF (reference sequence). Trimming pared 11 bases from V and 5 bases from J, leaving 15 bases between. The CDR3 has 12 amino acids. Selected positively for CCR7 and CD45RO-negative, naive CD8 cells excluded terminally differentiated effector memory CD45RA+ cells. Sequencing was performed with immunoSEQ multiplex PCR; in TCRdb, only in-frame clones are kept and a portion is missing. The sample has 2 million or so clones; around 96% are singletons. The data belong to a study of shared clonotypes between healthy human individuals. The wider study: Sampling drew on donors who were a couple of women and a few men aged 18 to 49.

V and J are TRBV15 and TRBJ2-5, with a tentative D call TRBD2 (7 bases). The sample taken for sequencing was naive CD8+ T cells sorted from blood. The clonotype comes from a young man in good health. This CDR3 is CAAGGGEETQYF. CDR3 bases: TGTGCCGCAGGAGGGGGGGAGGAGACCCAGTACTTC.